The 30 T cell receptor beta chains reported below all come from one sample, sequenced in a study of post-analysis software for immune sequencing data. Prepared TCR beta cDNA libraries contained unique molecular identifiers. Each CDR3 protein gets one entry after TCRdb re-called the PCR reads with MiXCR. The table includes roughly 700,000 distinct CDR3 sequences, approximately 30% detected once. Findings and limits, study-wide: When patients were compared with controls, a handful of TRBV segments were more frequent, TRBV5-6, TRBV5-1 and TRBV20-1 among them.

These receptors are not linked to any known antigen. Sequences were obtained from blood. All receptors come from a girl aged 10 to 17 with multiple sclerosis.

Details on this clonotype: At one end, the junction sequence differs from germline, possibly due to a read error. The V and J genes are TRBV7-8 and TRBJ2-7; D uncertain. The end of the DNA is better explained by TRBJ2-5, so the J call may be wrong. The length of the CDR3 is 15 residues. CDR1 and CDR2 from the germline V gene are SGHVS and FQNEAQ. In DNA form, the CDR3 reads TGTGCCAGCAGCCCCTCCGCAGGCCCCCAAGGGACCCAGTACTTC. Protein sequence: CASSPSAGPQGTQYF.

This clonotype was seen only a few times. The J gene is TRBJ2-1, the V gene TRBV7-9; no reliable D call. Trimming removed 4 bases from V and 8 bases from J, with 12 bases in between. The CDR3 loop spans 13 amino acids. The germline V gene has CDR1 SEHNR and CDR2 FQNEAQ (reference sequence). The CDR3 reads CASSSPPFDEQFF. The CDR3 coding sequence is TGTGCCAGCAGCTCCCCCCCCTTTGATGAGCAGTTCTTC.

The chain uses TRBV5-1 and TRBJ2-1; 7 nucleotides agree with TRBD1. CDR1 SGHRS and CDR2 YFSETQ come from the germline V gene. This CDR3 spans 17 amino acids. J gave up 2 bases and V 4 bases, and 12 bases lay outside the gene matches. This CDR3 is CASSPGTALSPYNEQFF. CDR3 coding DNA: TGCGCCAGCAGCCCCGGGACAGCCCTAAGCCCCTACAATGAGCAGTTCTTC.

V gene TRBV20-1 combines with J gene TRBJ2-7; tentative D call: TRBD1 (6 bases). Per the germline V gene, CDR1 is DFQATT and CDR2 is SNEGSKA (reference sequence). V lost 4 bases, J lost 5 bases, and 15 bases lay in between. The CDR3 length is 13 residues. CDR3 sequence (DNA): TGCAGTGCTAAGTTGGCAGGGGTTAACGAGCAGTACTTC. The encoded protein is CSAKLAGVNEQYF.

This clonotype came up many times. The chain couples TRBV4-3 to TRBJ2-3, with D possibly TRBD2 on 6 matching bases. CDR1 is LGHNA, CDR2 YSLEER, per germline. This CDR3 comprises 16 residues. Trimming pared 1 base from V and 1 base from J, leaving 12 bases between. The CDR3 protein is CASSQVRWEGTDTQYF. The CDR3 coding sequence is TGCGCCAGCAGCCAAGTTCGGTGGGAGGGCACAGATACGCAGTATTTT.

About this clonotype: It may be a read error: a sequence one base away is much more abundant. The chain couples TRBV29-1 to TRBJ2-1, with 8 bases lining up with TRBD2. The CDR3 length is 12 residues. Germline lookup yields CDR1 SQVTM and CDR2 ANQGSEA. CDR3 nucleotides: TGCAGCGAGGGACTAGTGGACAAGGAGCAGTTCTTC. It specifies CSEGLVDKEQFF.

The V and J genes are TRBV29-1 and TRBJ2-1; 9 bases line up with TRBD1. This CDR3 has 16 residues. The germline CDR1 and CDR2 sequences are SQVTM and ANQGSEA. Unmatched junction bases numbered 11, after V lost 0 bases and J lost 8 bases. The DNA of the CDR3 is TGCAGCGTTGAAGATCCGGGACAGGGAAACCCGTATGAGCAGTTCTTC. This encodes CSVEDPGQGNPYEQFF.

The chain employs TRBV5-1 and TRBJ2-5; no reliable D call. Between the trimmed V and J ends, which lost 5 bases and 5 bases, there was a span of 13 bases. Germline-derived CDR1 and CDR2 are SGHRS and YFSETQ. This CDR3 region has 13 residues. CDR3 in DNA: TGCGCCAGCAGATTAGGGTTCCGGGAGACCCAGTACTTC. The encoded protein is CASRLGFRETQYF.

The chain uses TRBV6-1 and TRBJ2-1; TRBD2 aligns across 12 bases. The CDR3 has 19 residues. The ends lost 5 bases at V and 4 bases at J; junction bases unmatched: 15. Germline-derived CDR1 and CDR2 are MNHNS and SASEGT. CDR3 bases: TGTGCCAGCAGTCCAAGTAAGGCTAGCGGGAGGGCCCCTTACAATGAGCAGTTCTTC. It yields the protein CASSPSKASGRAPYNEQFF.

The chain links TRBV5-6 to TRBJ1-2; TRBD1 aligns across 9 bases. The junction had 11 bases not matched to a gene; V was cut back by 3 bases and J by 8 bases. There are 15 residues in the CDR3. CDR1 is SGHDT and CDR2 is YYEEEE in the germline V gene. The CDR3 DNA reads TGTGCCAGCAGCTGGGGACAGGGAAGTTTGAGGGGCTACACCTTC. It yields the protein CASSWGQGSLRGYTF.

This clonotype was observed a few times. The chain is built from TRBV7-9 and TRBJ1-2; 7 bases line up with TRBD1. Germline CDR1 reads SEHNR; CDR2 reads FQNEAQ (reference sequence). J gave up 5 bases and V 5 bases, and 8 bases lay outside the gene matches. CDR3 size: 14 residues. The CDR3 loop is CASSHKGAQYGYTF. Here the CDR3 DNA reads TGTGCCAGCAGCCATAAGGGGGCCCAGTATGGCTACACCTTC.

The chain's CDR3 is CASSYSPGNTNYGYTF. CDR3 nucleotide sequence: TGTGCCAGCAGTTACTCCCCAGGGAATACTAACTATGGCTACACCTTC. The J gene is TRBJ1-2, the V gene TRBV6-6, with D maybe TRBD1 (5 bases). V lost 0 bases to trimming and J lost 0 bases, with 11 bases between them. This CDR3 has 16 amino acids. CDR1 and CDR2 (germline): MNHNY, SVGAGI (reference sequence).

About this clonotype: Just one base apart from a much larger clone, this may be a read error. The chain is built from TRBV5-1 and TRBJ2-1; TRBD2 aligns across 9 bases. The J call is uncertain, as TRBJ2-7 better fits the DNA end. CDR1 and CDR2 from the germline V gene are SGHRS and YFSETQ. The CDR3 runs to 14 residues. The CDR3 nucleotides are TGCGCCAGCAGCTCCGGGACTAGCTACAATGAGCAGTACTTC. It is translated as CASSSGTSYNEQYF.

The chain employs TRBV7-2 and TRBJ2-4; perhaps TRBD1 as D (6 bases). The germline V gene encodes CDR1 SGHTA and CDR2 FQGNSA. CDR3 length: 18 residues. Trimming took 5 bases from V and 0 from J, leaving 20 bases between them. The CDR3, as DNA: TGTGCCAGCAGCCCTACTCGTCTGGGACACCTAGCCAAAAACATTCAGTACTTC. This translates into CASSPTRLGHLAKNIQYF.

The rearrangement joins TRBV18 to TRBJ2-6; D call uncertain. Germline V CDR1 and CDR2: KGHSH, LQKENI. The V end was cut by 6 bases, the J end by 0 bases, with 9 bases between. This CDR3 spans 15 amino acids. The chain's CDR3 is CASSFDRSGANVLTF. CDR3 sequence (DNA): TGTGCCAGCTCCTTCGACCGCTCTGGGGCCAACGTCCTGACTTTC.

This clonotype appeared once. One end of the junction fails to match germline, which may point to a read error. The genes are TRBV24-1 and TRBJ1-5; D is uncertain. Germline V gene data show CDR1 as KGHDR and CDR2 as SFDVKD. CDR3 length: 16 amino acids. The CDR3 bases are TGTGCCACCAGTGCTCAGGCGGCAAGAAAAAATCAGCTCCAGCATTTT. It is translated as CATSAQAARKNQLQHF.

This clonotype was counted only a few times. This chain uses TRBV11-2 with TRBJ2-7; weak D call: TRBD1 (6 bases). This CDR3 is built from 11 residues. V lost 2 bases, J lost 7 bases, and 6 bases lay in between. Per the germline V gene, CDR1 is SGHAT and CDR2 is FQNNGV. CDR3 in amino acids: CASSLQGEQYF. CDR3 bases: TGTGCCAGCAGCTTACAGGGGGAGCAGTACTTC. Full variable domain (missing parts from reference TRBV11-2 and TRBJ2-7): EAGVAQSPRYKIIEKRQSVAFWCNPISGHATLYWYQQILGQGPKLLIQFQNNGVVDDSQLPKDRFSAERLKGVDSTLKIQPAKLEDSAVYLCASSLQGEQYFGPGTRLTVT.

This clonotype was counted a few times. The chain is built from TRBV9 and TRBJ2-6; D unclear. The CDR3 has 16 amino acids. The V end was cut by 0 bases, the J end by 0 bases, with 7 bases between. CDR1 is SGDLS, CDR2 YYNGEE, per germline. CDR3 sequence (DNA): TGTGCCAGCAGCGTAGCGGAGTACTCTGGGGCCAACGTCCTGACTTTC. Protein product: CASSVAEYSGANVLTF.

This clonotype was observed many times. The chain employs TRBV6-6 and TRBJ2-5, with D unresolved. Germline loops: CDR1 MNHNY, CDR2 SVGAGI (reference sequence). The CDR3 has 12 amino acids. V gave up 2 bases and J gave up 2 bases, with 3 bases separating them. For the CDR3, the DNA is TGTGCCAGCAGTTACGCTCAAGAGACCCAGTACTTC. Amino acid sequence: CASSYAQETQYF.

The sample holds a few counts of this clonotype. V usage is TRBV7-8 and J usage is TRBJ2-1, with 8 bases identical to TRBD1. Per germline, CDR1 SGHVS and CDR2 FQNEAQ. This CDR3 contains 17 residues. The V segment lost 2 bases and the J segment 5 bases; nucleotides outside the gene matches: 11. DNA of the CDR3: TGTGCCAGCAGCTTACGCTTCAGGGGGCAGGGGGACAATGAGCAGTTCTTC. It specifies CASSLRFRGQGDNEQFF.

This clonotype came up many times. The chain links TRBV6-5 to TRBJ2-7; D remains unclear. The CDR3 is 15 amino acids. The germline gives CDR1 MNHEY, CDR2 SVGAGI. Between the trimmed V and J ends, which lost 2 bases and 4 bases, there was a span of 15 bases. DNA of the CDR3: TGTGCCAGCAGTTACGCTGACGGACGATCTTACGAGCAGTACTTC. Translation: CASSYADGRSYEQYF.

This chain connects TRBV29-1 to TRBJ2-5; TRBD1 aligns across 9 bases. The V gene's germline CDR1 is SQVTM and CDR2 ANQGSEA. V shed 7 bases, J shed 1 base, and the junction held 7 bases outside the gene matches. There are 14 residues in the CDR3. The CDR3 is CSGTGTGSQETQYF. The CDR3 nucleotides read TGCAGCGGAACCGGGACAGGGAGCCAAGAGACCCAGTACTTC.

Of note for this clonotype: A much larger clonotype is one base distant, so this may be a read error. The chain recombines TRBV6-5 with TRBJ2-1; no reliable D call. CDR1 MNHEY and CDR2 SVGAGI come from the germline V gene. This CDR3 contains 11 residues. CDR3 sequence reads: CVSSYDQREFF. For the CDR3, the DNA is TGTGTCAGCAGTTACGATCAACGAGAGTTCTTC.

This clonotype occurred many times. The J gene is TRBJ2-5, the V gene TRBV7-2, with TRBD2 matching over 14 bases. Losses at the gene ends were 3 bases for V and 5 bases for J; bases not matched to a gene: 2. Germline V gene sequence: CDR1 SGHTA, CDR2 FQGNSA. The CDR3 is 15 amino acids. CDR3 amino acids: CASSLTSGGAETQYF. In DNA form, the CDR3 reads TGTGCCAGCAGCTTGACTAGCGGGGGGGCGGAGACCCAGTACTTC.

This sequence joins TRBV24-1 and TRBJ2-6; D ambiguous. Germline CDR1 reads KGHDR; CDR2 reads SFDVKD. This CDR3 is built from 20 residues. The germline V and J ends were trimmed by 1 base and 0 bases, with 18 bases remaining between them. Written as DNA, the CDR3 is TGTGCCACCAGTGATTTTCTCGGCCCGACCTACCCCTCTGGGGCCAACGTCCTGACTTTC. Amino acid sequence: CATSDFLGPTYPSGANVLTF.

The V call is TRBV3-1, the J call TRBJ1-5; D possibly corresponds to TRBD1 (5 bases). Germline V gene lookup returns CDR1 LGHDT and CDR2 YNNKEL (reference sequence). The CDR3 is 16 amino acids. V lost 6 bases to trimming and J lost 2 bases, with 17 bases between them. This CDR3 reads CASSPSGGGGNQPQHF. The CDR3, as DNA: TGTGCCAGCAGTCCCTCTGGGGGAGGTGGCAATCAGCCCCAGCATTTT. The entire variable domain, with the rest obtained from reference TRBV3-1 and TRBJ1-5, is as follows: DTAVSQTPKYLVTQMGNDKSIKCEQNLGHDTMYWYKQDSKKFLKIMFSYNNKELIINETVPNRFSPKSPDKAHLNLHINSLELGDSAVYFCASSPSGGGGNQPQHFGDGTRLSIL.

The chain uses TRBV7-2 and TRBJ2-2; 9 nucleotides agree with TRBD2. The CDR3 has 18 amino acids. Germline lookup yields CDR1 SGHTA and CDR2 FQGNSA. V dropped 5 bases and J dropped 5; count of bases not matched to a gene: 15. The CDR3: CASSTTGSGLAGTGELFF. DNA of the CDR3: TGTGCCAGCAGCACAACAGGGTCCGGGCTAGCGGGGACCGGGGAGCTGTTTTTT. Full variable domain (rest looked up from reference TRBV7-2 and TRBJ2-2): GAGVSQSPSNKVTEKGKDVELRCDPISGHTALYWYRQSLGQGLEFLIYFQGNSAPDKSGLPSDRFSAERTGGSVSTLTIQRTQQEDSAVYLCASSTTGSGLAGTGELFFGEGSRLTVL.

V is TRBV7-2 and J is TRBJ2-7; 8 positions match TRBD1. The V segment lost 5 bases and the J segment 7 bases; nucleotides outside the gene matches: 7. The length of the CDR3 is 13 residues. CDR1 is SGHTA, CDR2 FQGNSA, per germline. The CDR3 region is CASSHQGAREQYF. DNA of the CDR3: TGTGCCAGCAGCCATCAGGGGGCTCGGGAGCAGTACTTC.

The chain is built from TRBV15 and TRBJ1-2; a possible D gene is TRBD1 (5 bases). The CDR3 is 15 residues long. Germline V lookup: CDR1 LNHNV, CDR2 YYDKDF (reference sequence). V lost 2 bases to trimming and J lost 4 bases, with 14 bases between them. CDR3 sequence: CATSRPLGDSYGYTF. CDR3 in DNA: TGTGCCACCAGCAGACCCTTAGGTGACAGCTATGGCTACACCTTC.

This clonotype turned up a few times. CDR3 bases: TGTGCCAGCAGTCTGCAGGTAGAAGCTTTCTTT. As protein: CASSLQVEAFF. V and J are TRBV2 and TRBJ1-1; D ambiguous. Germline V gives CDR1 SNHLY, CDR2 FYNNEI. The V and J ends lost 5 bases and 8 bases respectively, with 9 bases between them. The CDR3 has 11 residues.